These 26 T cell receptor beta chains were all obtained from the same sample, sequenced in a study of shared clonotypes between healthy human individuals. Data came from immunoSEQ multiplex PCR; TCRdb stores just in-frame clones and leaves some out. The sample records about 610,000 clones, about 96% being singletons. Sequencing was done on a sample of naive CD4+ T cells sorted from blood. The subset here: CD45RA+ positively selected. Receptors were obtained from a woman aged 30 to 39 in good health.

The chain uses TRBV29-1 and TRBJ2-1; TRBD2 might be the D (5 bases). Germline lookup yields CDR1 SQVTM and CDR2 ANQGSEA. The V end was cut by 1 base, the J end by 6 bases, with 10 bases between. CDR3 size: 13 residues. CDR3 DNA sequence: TGCAGCGTTGAAGGCCAGCGGACCAATGAGCAGTTCTTC. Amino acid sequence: CSVEGQRTNEQFF.

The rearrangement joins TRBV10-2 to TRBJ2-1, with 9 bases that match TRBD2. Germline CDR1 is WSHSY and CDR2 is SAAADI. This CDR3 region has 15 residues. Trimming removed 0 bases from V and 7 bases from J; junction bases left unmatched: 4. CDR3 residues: CASSESSSGNNEQFF. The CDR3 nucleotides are TGCGCCAGCAGTGAGTCTTCTAGCGGGAATAATGAGCAGTTCTTC.

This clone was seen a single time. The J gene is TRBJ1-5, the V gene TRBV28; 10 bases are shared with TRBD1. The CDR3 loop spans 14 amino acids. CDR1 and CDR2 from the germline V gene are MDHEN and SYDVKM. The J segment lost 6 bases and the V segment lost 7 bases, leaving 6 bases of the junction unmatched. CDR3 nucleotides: TGTGCCAGCAACTTGTGGACAGGGGGTCAGCCCCAGCATTTT. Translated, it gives CASNLWTGGQPQHF.

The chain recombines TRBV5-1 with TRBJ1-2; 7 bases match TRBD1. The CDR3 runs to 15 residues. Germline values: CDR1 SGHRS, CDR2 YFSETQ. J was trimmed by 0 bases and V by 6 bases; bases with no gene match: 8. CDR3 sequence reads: CASTFGQDSNYGYTF. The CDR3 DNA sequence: TGCGCCAGCACCTTCGGACAGGATTCTAACTATGGCTACACCTTC.

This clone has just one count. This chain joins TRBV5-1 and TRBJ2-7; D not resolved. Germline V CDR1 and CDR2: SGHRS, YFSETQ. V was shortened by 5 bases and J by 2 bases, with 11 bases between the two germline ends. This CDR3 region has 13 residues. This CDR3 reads CASRRTSTYEQYF. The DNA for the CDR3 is TGCGCCAGCAGGCGAACCTCGACCTACGAGCAGTACTTC.

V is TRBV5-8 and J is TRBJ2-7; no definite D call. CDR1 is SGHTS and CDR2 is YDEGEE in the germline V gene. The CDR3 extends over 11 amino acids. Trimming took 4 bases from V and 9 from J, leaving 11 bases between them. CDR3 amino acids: CASSPMQAQYF. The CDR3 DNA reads TGTGCCAGCAGCCCAATGCAGGCGCAGTACTTC. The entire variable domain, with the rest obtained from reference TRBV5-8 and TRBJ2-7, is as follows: EAGVTQSPTHLIKTRGQQATLRCSPISGHTSVYWYQQALGLGLQFLLWYDEGEERNRGNFPPRFSGRQFPNYSSELNVNALELEDSALYLCASSPMQAQYFGPGTRLTVT.

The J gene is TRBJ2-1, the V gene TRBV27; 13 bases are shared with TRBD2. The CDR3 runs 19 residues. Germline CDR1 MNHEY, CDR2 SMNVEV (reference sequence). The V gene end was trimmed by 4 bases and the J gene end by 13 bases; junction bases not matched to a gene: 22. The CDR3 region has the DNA TGTGCCAGCAGTTCCCCAACCCCTAGGACTAGCGGGAGCCGCCTTCTCCAGTTCTTC. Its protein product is CASSSPTPRTSGSRLLQFF.

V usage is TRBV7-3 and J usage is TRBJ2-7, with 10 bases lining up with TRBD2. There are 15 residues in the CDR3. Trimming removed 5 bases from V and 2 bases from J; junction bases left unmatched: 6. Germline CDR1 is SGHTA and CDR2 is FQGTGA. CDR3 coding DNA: TGTGCCAGCAGCCCCGGGACTAGCGCGACCTACGAGCAGTACTTC. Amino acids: CASSPGTSATYEQYF. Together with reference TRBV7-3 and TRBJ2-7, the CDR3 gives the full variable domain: GAGVSQTPSNKVTEKGKYVELRCDPISGHTALYWYRQSLGQGPEFLIYFQGTGAADDSGLPNDRFFAVRPEGSVSTLKIQRTERGDSAVYLCASSPGTSATYEQYFGPGTRLTVT.

CDR3 sequence (DNA): TGTGCCAGCAGGTTAGGACAACGTGGCGAGCAGTACTTC. Amino acids: CASRLGQRGEQYF. This chain connects TRBV6-6 to TRBJ2-7; tentative D call: TRBD1 (5 bases). The CDR3 is made up of 13 amino acids. Germline V gene lookup returns CDR1 MNHNY and CDR2 SVGAGI (reference sequence). The ends were cut back, 6 bases at V and 6 bases at J, with 15 bases in the middle.

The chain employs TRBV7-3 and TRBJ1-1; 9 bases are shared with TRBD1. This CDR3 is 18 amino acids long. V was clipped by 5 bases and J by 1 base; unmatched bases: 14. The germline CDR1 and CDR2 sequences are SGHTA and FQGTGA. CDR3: CASSLLTGGAVGNTEAFF. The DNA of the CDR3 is TGTGCCAGCAGCCTTCTAACAGGGGGCGCGGTGGGGAACACTGAAGCTTTCTTT.

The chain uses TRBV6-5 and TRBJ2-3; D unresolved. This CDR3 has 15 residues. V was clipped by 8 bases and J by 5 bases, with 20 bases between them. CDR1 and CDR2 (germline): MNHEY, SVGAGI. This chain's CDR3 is CASGSGSREVDTQYF. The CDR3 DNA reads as TGTGCCAGCGGGTCCGGGTCGAGAGAAGTAGATACGCAGTATTTT.

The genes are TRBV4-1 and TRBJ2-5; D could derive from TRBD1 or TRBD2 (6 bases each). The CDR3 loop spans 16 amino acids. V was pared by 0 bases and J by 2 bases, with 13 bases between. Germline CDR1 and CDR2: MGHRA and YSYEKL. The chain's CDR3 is CASSQDAGTRQETQYF. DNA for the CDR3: TGCGCCAGCAGCCAAGATGCGGGGACACGACAAGAGACCCAGTACTTC.

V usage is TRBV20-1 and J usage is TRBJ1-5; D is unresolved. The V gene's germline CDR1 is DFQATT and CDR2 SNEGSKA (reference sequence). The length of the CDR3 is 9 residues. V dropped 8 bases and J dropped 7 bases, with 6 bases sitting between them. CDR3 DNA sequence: TGCAGTACAAGCCAGCCCCAGCATTTT. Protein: CSTSQPQHF.

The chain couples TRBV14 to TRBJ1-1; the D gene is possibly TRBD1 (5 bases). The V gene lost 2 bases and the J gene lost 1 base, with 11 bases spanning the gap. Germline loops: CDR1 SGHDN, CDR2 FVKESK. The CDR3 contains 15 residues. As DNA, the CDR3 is TGTGCCAGCAGCCAACCCCGGGGGTGGAACACTGAAGCTTTCTTT. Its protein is CASSQPRGWNTEAFF.

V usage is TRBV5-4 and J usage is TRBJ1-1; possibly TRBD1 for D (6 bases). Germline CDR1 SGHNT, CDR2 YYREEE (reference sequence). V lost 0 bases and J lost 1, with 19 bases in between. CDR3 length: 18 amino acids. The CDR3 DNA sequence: TGTGCCAGCAGCTTGGCTCCCATCTCACAGGGAACGAACACTGAAGCTTTCTTT. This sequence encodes CASSLAPISQGTNTEAFF.

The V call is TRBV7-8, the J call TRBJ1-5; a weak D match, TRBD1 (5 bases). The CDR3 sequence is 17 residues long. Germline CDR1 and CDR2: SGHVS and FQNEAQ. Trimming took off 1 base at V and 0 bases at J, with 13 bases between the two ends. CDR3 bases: TGTGCCAGCAGCTTAGAGGGAAGGACATATAGCAATCAGCCCCAGCATTTT. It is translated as CASSLEGRTYSNQPQHF.

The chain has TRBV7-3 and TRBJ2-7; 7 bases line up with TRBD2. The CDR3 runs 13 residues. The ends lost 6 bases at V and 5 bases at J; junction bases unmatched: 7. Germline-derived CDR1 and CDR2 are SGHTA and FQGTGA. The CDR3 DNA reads TGTGCCAGCAGGGGCGGGAGTATGAACGAGCAGTACTTC. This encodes CASRGGSMNEQYF. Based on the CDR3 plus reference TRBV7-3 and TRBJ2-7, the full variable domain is GAGVSQTPSNKVTEKGKYVELRCDPISGHTALYWYRQSLGQGPEFLIYFQGTGAADDSGLPNDRFFAVRPEGSVSTLKIQRTERGDSAVYLCASRGGSMNEQYFGPGTRLTVT.

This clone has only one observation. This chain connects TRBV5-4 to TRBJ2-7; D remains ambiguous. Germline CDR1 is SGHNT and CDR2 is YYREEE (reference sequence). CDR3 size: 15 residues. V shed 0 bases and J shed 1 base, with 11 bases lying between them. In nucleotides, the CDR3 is TGTGCCAGCAGCTTGGACCGGTGGGGATCCTACGAGCAGTACTTC. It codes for CASSLDRWGSYEQYF.

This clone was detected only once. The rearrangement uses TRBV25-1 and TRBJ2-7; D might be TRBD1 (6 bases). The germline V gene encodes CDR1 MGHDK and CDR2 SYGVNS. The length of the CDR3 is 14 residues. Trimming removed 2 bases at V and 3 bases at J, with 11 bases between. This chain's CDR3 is CASSEPGHRYEQYF. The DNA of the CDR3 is TGTGCCAGCAGTGAACCGGGACATCGCTACGAGCAGTACTTC.

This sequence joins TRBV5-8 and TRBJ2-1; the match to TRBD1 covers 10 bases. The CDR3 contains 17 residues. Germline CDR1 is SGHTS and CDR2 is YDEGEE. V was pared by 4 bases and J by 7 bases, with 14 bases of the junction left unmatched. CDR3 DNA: TGTGCCAGCAGCGCAAGACTAGGACAGGGGGAATCGAATGAGCAGTTCTTC. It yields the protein CASSARLGQGESNEQFF.

The CDR3 spells CASRVSGRYEQYF. CDR3 nucleotides: TGTGCCAGCAGGGTTAGCGGGAGGTACGAGCAGTACTTC. The genes are TRBV28 and TRBJ2-7, with TRBD2 matching 10 bases. This CDR3 spans 13 amino acids. Germline CDR1 MDHEN, CDR2 SYDVKM. The V segment lost 6 bases and the J segment 4 bases; nucleotides outside the gene matches: 3.

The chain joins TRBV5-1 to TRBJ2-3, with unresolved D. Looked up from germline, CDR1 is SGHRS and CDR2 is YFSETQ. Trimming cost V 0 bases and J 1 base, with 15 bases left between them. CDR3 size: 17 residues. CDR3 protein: CASSLVDLIGRTDTQYF. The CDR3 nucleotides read TGCGCCAGCAGCTTGGTGGACCTCATTGGGCGCACAGATACGCAGTATTTT. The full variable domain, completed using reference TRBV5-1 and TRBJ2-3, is KAGVTQTPRYLIKTRGQQVTLSCSPISGHRSVSWYQQTPGQGLQFLFEYFSETQRNKGNFPGRFSGRQFSNSRSEMNVSTLELGDSALYLCASSLVDLIGRTDTQYFGPGTRLTVL.

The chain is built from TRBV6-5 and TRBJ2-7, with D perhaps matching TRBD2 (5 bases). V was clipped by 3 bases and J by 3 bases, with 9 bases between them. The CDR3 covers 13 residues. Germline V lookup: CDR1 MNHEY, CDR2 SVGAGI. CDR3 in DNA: TGTGCCAGCAGTTATACCAGCGGCTACGAGCAGTACTTC. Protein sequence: CASSYTSGYEQYF.

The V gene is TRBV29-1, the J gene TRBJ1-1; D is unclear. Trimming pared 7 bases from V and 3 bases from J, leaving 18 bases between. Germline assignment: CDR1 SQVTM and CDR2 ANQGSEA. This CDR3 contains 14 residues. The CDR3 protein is CSGQLGSDYTEAFF. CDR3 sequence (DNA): TGCAGCGGCCAGCTGGGATCGGACTACACTGAAGCTTTCTTT.

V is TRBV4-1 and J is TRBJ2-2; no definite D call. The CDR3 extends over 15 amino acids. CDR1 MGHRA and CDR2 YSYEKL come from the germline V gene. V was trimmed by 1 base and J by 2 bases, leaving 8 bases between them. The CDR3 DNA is TGCGCCAGCAGCCAAGTATCCAGAAACACCGGGGAGCTGTTTTTT. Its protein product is CASSQVSRNTGELFF.

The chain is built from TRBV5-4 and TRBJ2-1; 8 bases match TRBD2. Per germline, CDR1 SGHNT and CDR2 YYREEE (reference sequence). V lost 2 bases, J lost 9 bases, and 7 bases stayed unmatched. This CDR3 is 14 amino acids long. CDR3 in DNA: TGTGCCAGCAGCTTACGGACTAGCAACTCTGAGCAGTTCTTC. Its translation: CASSLRTSNSEQFF.